These 23 T cell receptor beta chains were all obtained from the same sample, sequenced in a study of T cell responses to AZD1222 COVID-19 vaccine. Data came from immunoSEQ multiplex PCR; TCRdb stores just in-frame clones and leaves some out. Here the sample spans approximately 140,000 clones, 88% being singletons. This specimen consisted of peripheral blood, obtained on day 0 of AZD1222 vaccination. Receptors originate from an adult in good health.

The J gene is TRBJ1-1, the V gene TRBV18; no clear D gene. The CDR3 spans 12 residues. Looked up from germline, CDR1 is KGHSH and CDR2 is LQKENI. Trimming removed 3 bases at V and 7 bases at J, with 9 bases between. This CDR3 is CASSPGVSEAFF. In DNA, the CDR3 is TGTGCCAGCTCACCCGGGGTCAGTGAAGCTTTCTTT.

This clone has a single count. This rearrangement joins TRBV28 to TRBJ2-1, with D unresolved. Trimming cost V 11 bases and J 6 bases, with 20 bases left between them. This CDR3 comprises 14 residues. Per germline, CDR1 MDHEN and CDR2 SYDVKM. CDR3 bases: TGTGCCGTTGAAGGGCAGGCCCCCTCCAATGAGCAGTTCTTC. Translation gives CAVEGQAPSNEQFF.

The chain links TRBV7-9 to TRBJ1-2; 7 nucleotides line up with TRBD1. Germline V gene lookup returns CDR1 SEHNR and CDR2 FQNEAQ (reference sequence). V lost 1 base to trimming and J lost 3 bases; unmatched junction nucleotides: 5. The CDR3 length is 15 residues. This CDR3 reads CASSLGAGGYYGYTF. The CDR3 DNA sequence: TGTGCCAGCAGCTTAGGCGCAGGGGGGTACTATGGCTACACCTTC.

This chain links TRBV5-6 with TRBJ1-2; D gene uncertain. The CDR3 has 11 amino acids. Germline V lookup: CDR1 SGHDT, CDR2 YYEEEE. Trimming stripped 4 bases from V and 4 bases from J, with 5 bases between. The CDR3 nucleotides read TGTGCCAGCAGCGGAATCTATGGCTACACCTTC. It is translated as CASSGIYGYTF. Using reference TRBV5-6 and TRBJ1-2 for the parts outside the CDR3, the full variable domain is DAGVTQSPTHLIKTRGQQVTLRCSPKSGHDTVSWYQQALGQGPQFIFQYYEEEERQRGNFPDRFSGHQFPNYSSELNVNALLLGDSALYLCASSGIYGYTFGSGTRLTVV.

The J gene is TRBJ1-2, the V gene TRBV9, with D possibly matching TRBD1 (5 bases). The CDR3 spans 16 residues. Germline CDR1 reads SGDLS; CDR2 reads YYNGEE. V was clipped by 1 base and J by 4 bases, with 17 bases between them. The CDR3 spells CASSVLPTRDVYGYTF. CDR3 nucleotides: TGTGCCAGCAGCGTACTCCCGACTCGGGACGTCTATGGCTACACCTTC.

The CDR3 nucleotides read TGTGCCAGCAGATTCTCGGCCTACTATGGCTACACCTTC. It is translated as CASRFSAYYGYTF. The chain uses TRBV12-3 or TRBV12-4 and TRBJ1-2; D is undetermined. The length of the CDR3 is 13 residues. Trimming took off 6 bases at V and 3 bases at J, with 11 bases between the two ends.

The chain carries TRBV12-3 or TRBV12-4 and TRBJ1-2, with D unresolved. The CDR3 spans 13 residues. V lost 8 bases to trimming and J lost 3 bases, with 13 bases between them. The CDR3 here is CASAIVVDYGYTF. In DNA form, the CDR3 reads TGTGCCAGCGCTATCGTGGTCGACTATGGCTACACCTTC.

CDR3 in DNA: TGTGCCAGCAGCCCACAGGGAATTGATCAGCCCCAGCATTTT. Protein sequence: CASSPQGIDQPQHF. V gene TRBV7-9 combines with J gene TRBJ1-5; possibly TRBD1 for D (6 bases). The germline gives CDR1 SEHNR, CDR2 FQNEAQ (reference sequence). The CDR3 totals 14 residues. V was pared by 5 bases and J by 5 bases, with 13 bases between. Together with reference TRBV7-9 and TRBJ1-5, the CDR3 gives the full variable domain: DTGVSQNPRHKITKRGQNVTFRCDPISEHNRLYWYRQTLGQGPEFLTYFQNEAQLEKSRLLSDRFSAERPKGSFSTLEIQRTEQGDSAMYLCASSPQGIDQPQHFGDGTRLSIL.

This clone was detected once. The rearrangement joins TRBV4-1 to TRBJ2-6; TRBD2 is a possible D gene (6 bases). The germline V gene encodes CDR1 MGHRA and CDR2 YSYEKL. Trimming pared 0 bases from V and 0 bases from J, leaving 12 bases between. The CDR3 is 18 amino acids. CDR3 sequence reads: CASSQDIPGGSGANVLTF. In nucleotides, the CDR3 is TGCGCCAGCAGCCAAGATATTCCCGGGGGCTCTGGGGCCAACGTCCTGACTTTC.

V gene TRBV6-4 combines with J gene TRBJ2-3; D remains unclear. The germline V gene has CDR1 MRHNA and CDR2 SNTAGT. This CDR3 has 13 residues. V was trimmed by 0 bases and J by 6 bases, leaving 7 bases between them. The CDR3 region is CASSDSRKDTQYF. Here the CDR3 DNA reads TGTGCCAGCAGTGACTCCCGTAAGGATACGCAGTATTTT.

This clone was seen more than once but under ten times. V usage is TRBV7-9 and J usage is TRBJ2-2, with D possibly being TRBD1 (6 bases). Germline-derived CDR1 and CDR2 are SEHNR and FQNEAQ (reference sequence). This CDR3 has 15 residues. The germline V and J ends were trimmed by 1 base and 3 bases, with 9 bases remaining between them. The CDR3, as DNA: TGTGCCAGCAGCTTAGGACAGGTAGACACCGGGGAGCTGTTTTTT. Protein: CASSLGQVDTGELFF.

The chain employs TRBV28 and TRBJ1-2, with D hard to call. Germline assignment: CDR1 MDHEN and CDR2 SYDVKM. Trimming removed 5 bases at V and 0 bases at J, with 13 bases between. The CDR3 runs 15 residues. The CDR3 DNA reads as TGTGCCAGCAGTCGCCCGCGGAGTTCTAACTATGGCTACACCTTC. Residues: CASSRPRSSNYGYTF.

This clone occurred once. The rearrangement uses TRBV7-2 and TRBJ1-2; weak D call: TRBD1 (5 bases). This CDR3 spans 14 amino acids. In germline, CDR1 is SGHTA, CDR2 FQGNSA. Trimming pared 1 base from V and 8 bases from J, leaving 14 bases between. The CDR3 region is CASSLVIGTRGYTF. CDR3 nucleotides: TGTGCCAGCAGCTTAGTCATTGGGACGCGCGGCTACACCTTC.

V gene TRBV6-5 combines with J gene TRBJ2-7, with TRBD1 matching over 8 bases. Germline values: CDR1 MNHEY, CDR2 SVGAGI. V lost 6 bases, J lost 5 bases, and 6 bases stayed unmatched. CDR3 length: 13 amino acids. The CDR3 coding sequence is TGTGCCAGCAGCCACGACAGGGGAAACGAGCAGTACTTC. Translated: CASSHDRGNEQYF.

The table lists this clone with a count of one. The rearrangement uses TRBV5-1 and TRBJ1-4; D perhaps matches TRBD1 (5 bases). The CDR3 loop spans 12 amino acids. V was cut by 0 bases and J by 14 bases, with 11 bases left in between. CDR1 is SGHRS and CDR2 is YFSETQ in the germline V gene. The CDR3 bases are TGCGCCAGCAGCTTGGGGGCAGGGAGTCTGTTTTTT. Protein product: CASSLGAGSLFF.

V is TRBV19 and J is TRBJ2-5; 15 positions match TRBD2. The CDR3 consists of 16 residues. Germline CDR1 is LNHDA and CDR2 is SQIVND (reference sequence). V shed 3 bases, J shed 4 bases, and the junction held 3 bases outside the gene matches. The DNA for the CDR3 is TGTGCCAGTAGTATTGCGGGACTAGCGGGGGGAGAGACCCAGTACTTC. It is translated as CASSIAGLAGGETQYF.

This chain joins TRBV30 and TRBJ1-2; 10 bases fit TRBD1. The CDR3 runs 15 residues. Looked up from germline, CDR1 is GTSNPN and CDR2 is SVGIG (reference sequence). V shed 2 bases, J shed 4 bases, and the junction held 7 bases outside the gene matches. The CDR3 DNA sequence: TGTGCCTGGAGTCCGGACAGGGGGGCTGGCTATGGCTACACCTTC. Amino acids: CAWSPDRGAGYGYTF.

The chain uses TRBV27 and TRBJ1-2; D unclear. Trimming shortened V by 8 bases and J by 4 bases, and 14 bases separated the two germline ends. CDR1 is MNHEY and CDR2 is SMNVEV in the germline V gene (reference sequence). This CDR3 contains 13 residues. This CDR3 reads CASCRTDSYGYTF. The DNA for the CDR3 is TGTGCCAGCTGTCGGACGGACTCCTATGGCTACACCTTC.

The chain employs TRBV5-1 and TRBJ1-6; 8 nucleotides agree with TRBD1. The V gene end was trimmed by 4 bases and the J gene end by 7 bases; junction bases not matched to a gene: 7. Germline CDR1 reads SGHRS; CDR2 reads YFSETQ. The CDR3 loop spans 15 amino acids. CDR3 residues: CASSAQGARNSPLHF. The CDR3 DNA reads as TGCGCCAGCAGCGCGCAGGGGGCTAGGAATTCACCCCTCCACTTT.

This chain joins TRBV27 and TRBJ2-3; D may match TRBD1 or TRBD2 (5 bases each). Germline V lookup: CDR1 MNHEY, CDR2 SMNVEV (reference sequence). This CDR3 region has 17 residues. Trimming pared 3 bases from V and 0 bases from J, leaving 16 bases between. CDR3 loop: CASSFNGYGASTDTQYF. DNA for the CDR3: TGTGCCAGCAGTTTTAACGGCTACGGGGCTAGCACAGATACGCAGTATTTT.

The CDR3, as DNA: TGTGCCAGCAGGCCACAGGCTAACTATGGCTACACCTTC. Translation gives CASRPQANYGYTF. The chain has TRBV6-5 and TRBJ1-2; D possibly corresponds to TRBD1 (5 bases). This CDR3 region has 13 residues. Germline V lookup: CDR1 MNHEY, CDR2 SVGAGI. The V end was cut by 6 bases, the J end by 0 bases, with 8 bases between.

CDR3 region: CASSHGLSRETQYF. CDR3 sequence (DNA): TGTGCCAGCAGCCACGGTCTTTCCAGGGAGACCCAGTACTTC. The rearrangement uses TRBV5-8 and TRBJ2-5, with no clear D. This CDR3 has 14 residues. The V end lost 4 bases, the J end lost 5 bases, and 15 bases lay between the germline ends. Germline V gene data show CDR1 as SGHTS and CDR2 as YDEGEE.

The chain joins TRBV24-1 to TRBJ2-7; 8 bases line up with TRBD1. V gave up 1 base and J gave up 1 base; unmatched junction bases: 11. From germline, CDR1 is KGHDR and CDR2 SFDVKD. This CDR3 has 18 residues. CDR3 sequence: CATSDFPGTGLFSYEQYF. CDR3 DNA sequence: TGTGCCACCAGTGATTTCCCGGGGACAGGTCTCTTTTCCTACGAGCAGTACTTC.